This TCR beta chain originates from a study of PD-L1 blockade in urothelial cancer. Clones were sequenced by immunoSEQ multiplex PCR, and TCRdb holds only the in-frame ones, with some missing. The sample records some 65,000 clones, approximately 81% being singletons. There are 14 residues in the CDR3. Germline CDR1 reads ENHRY; CDR2 reads SYGVKD. V was clipped by 7 bases and J by 0 bases, with 10 bases between them. The time point here: pretreatment peripheral blood. This sequence originates from a man in his 70s with urothelial cancer. V usage is TRBV10-3 and J usage is TRBJ2-1, with D maybe TRBD2 (5 bases). Material: PBMCs, obtained around atezolizumab (anti-PD-L1) treatment. CDR3 residues: CAITSGSSYNEQFF. The CDR3 DNA follows: TGTGCCATCACAAGTGGGAGCTCCTACAATGAGCAGTTCTTC.